Presented here are 8 T cell receptor beta chains from one specimen sequenced in a study of cytomegalovirus exposure and HLA in healthy donors. Primers included in the PCR were 60 Vbeta and 13 Jbeta primers. Sequencing used immunoSEQ multiplex PCR; TCRdb keeps in-frame clones, though not all of them. The table shows 140,000 to 150,000 clones, with around 78% occurring only once. The sample comprised PBMCs. All receptors derive from a young woman in good health and CMV-seropositive.

V gene TRBV27 combines with J gene TRBJ2-3; tentatively, D is TRBD2 (6 bases). Germline values: CDR1 MNHEY, CDR2 SMNVEV (reference sequence). Trimming cost V 3 bases and J 0 bases, with 7 bases left between them. This CDR3 has 14 amino acids. This CDR3 is CASSFRGSTDTQYF. The CDR3 region has the DNA TGTGCCAGCAGTTTTCGGGGGAGCACAGATACGCAGTATTTT.

The chain has TRBV5-1 and TRBJ2-5; D is ambiguous. V was pared by 0 bases and J by 5 bases, with 5 bases between. Germline V gene lookup returns CDR1 SGHRS and CDR2 YFSETQ. The CDR3 has 12 amino acids. CDR3 bases: TGCGCCAGCAGCTTGGCCGGGGAGACCCAGTACTTC. It specifies CASSLAGETQYF.

This clone was observed a few times. As DNA, the CDR3 is TGTGCCAGCAGCTCCCAGGGGGCAGACACCATATATTTT. It encodes CASSSQGADTIYF. The chain links TRBV7-9 to TRBJ1-3; 8 bases are shared with TRBD1. The CDR3 totals 13 residues. The J segment lost 8 bases and the V segment lost 4 bases, leaving 4 bases of the junction unmatched. CDR1 and CDR2 from the germline V gene are SEHNR and FQNEAQ (reference sequence).

The chain is built from TRBV15 and TRBJ1-5; 7 nucleotides align to TRBD1. V dropped 4 bases and J dropped 1; count of bases not matched to a gene: 10. CDR3 length equals 17 residues. CDR1 and CDR2 from the germline V gene are LNHNV and YYDKDF (reference sequence). CDR3 sequence (DNA): TGTGCCACCAGCACCGACAGGGTTGTTGGAAGCAATCAGCCCCAGCATTTT. Translated: CATSTDRVVGSNQPQHF.

The chain combines TRBV30 with TRBJ1-2, with D maybe TRBD1 (5 bases). Trimming removed 1 base at V and 4 bases at J, with 10 bases between. This CDR3 is built from 13 residues. Germline V gives CDR1 GTSNPN, CDR2 SVGIG (reference sequence). The CDR3 DNA reads TGTGCCTGGAGTGGACAGTCTTTCTATGGCTACACCTTC. It is translated as CAWSGQSFYGYTF.

The chain is built from TRBV5-4 and TRBJ1-1; 7 bases map to TRBD1. Looked up from germline, CDR1 is SGHNT and CDR2 is YYREEE (reference sequence). This CDR3 has 12 residues. With V trimmed by 3 bases and J by 7 bases, 3 bases remained unmatched. CDR3 nucleotides: TGTGCCAGCAGCTGGGACAGTTATGAAGCTTTCTTT. This encodes CASSWDSYEAFF.

Only a few counts were recorded for this clone. This chain links TRBV5-4 with TRBJ2-5, with D perhaps matching TRBD1 (5 bases). CDR3 length equals 12 residues. V lost 4 bases and J 5 bases, leaving 9 bases between the germline ends. CDR1 and CDR2 (germline): SGHNT, YYREEE (reference sequence). This chain's CDR3 is CASSRGAETQYF. CDR3 coding DNA: TGTGCCAGCAGCCGTGGGGCGGAGACCCAGTACTTC.

This chain joins TRBV4-3 and TRBJ2-7; tentatively, D is TRBD1 (6 bases). Trimming took 0 bases from V and 5 from J, leaving 17 bases between them. This CDR3 comprises 16 residues. Germline values: CDR1 LGHNA, CDR2 YSLEER. CDR3 region: CASSQDPGDNRDEQYF. CDR3 nucleotide sequence: TGCGCCAGCAGCCAAGACCCAGGGGACAATAGGGACGAGCAGTACTTC.